Following are 9 T cell receptor beta chains from one sample sequenced in a study of blood T cell repertoires in COVID-19. Assay used: immunoSEQ multiplex PCR; TCRdb lists only in-frame clones, some missing. This sample carries 60,000 to 90,000 clones, approximately 79% of them seen once, and the ten largest clones take 2% to 3%. The sample taken for sequencing was peripheral blood. The receptors originated from a human donor with acute or convalescent COVID-19. The donor label of this sample is uncertain.

There are a few counts of this clone. This rearrangement joins TRBV5-8 to TRBJ1-1; possibly TRBD1 for D (5 bases). The CDR3 consists of 14 residues. In germline, CDR1 is SGHTS, CDR2 YDEGEE. Trimming removed 1 base from V and 8 bases from J, with 15 bases in between. This CDR3 reads CASSLLAGKREAFF. The CDR3 nucleotides are TGTGCCAGCAGCTTGCTGGCAGGGAAGCGAGAAGCTTTCTTT. The complete variable domain, with remaining parts taken from reference TRBV5-8 and TRBJ1-1, reads EAGVTQSPTHLIKTRGQQATLRCSPISGHTSVYWYQQALGLGLQFLLWYDEGEERNRGNFPPRFSGRQFPNYSSELNVNALELEDSALYLCASSLLAGKREAFFGQGTRLTVV.

The chain employs TRBV5-6 and TRBJ1-2, with D tentatively TRBD1 (5 bases). The length of the CDR3 is 12 residues. Trimming stripped 1 base from V and 8 bases from J, with 9 bases between. Germline CDR1 and CDR2: SGHDT and YYEEEE. This CDR3 is CASSLRTRGYTF. CDR3 coding DNA: TGTGCCAGCAGCTTGAGGACAAGGGGCTACACCTTC.

The sample holds a few counts of this clone. The chain combines TRBV28 with TRBJ1-6; D might be TRBD1 (6 bases). Trimming removed 4 bases at V and 8 bases at J, with 12 bases between. This CDR3 region has 14 residues. Germline V lookup: CDR1 MDHEN, CDR2 SYDVKM. CDR3 sequence (DNA): TGTGCCAGCAGTTGGGCCCAGGGGTATTCACCCCTCCACTTT. Protein sequence: CASSWAQGYSPLHF.

The V gene is TRBV27, the J gene TRBJ1-2; no definite D call. Germline CDR1 reads MNHEY; CDR2 reads SMNVEV (reference sequence). V lost 6 bases and J lost 2, with 13 bases in between. The CDR3 contains 14 residues. The CDR3 nucleotides read TGTGCCAGCAGCCCTAGGAGCCAGAACTATGGCTACACCTTC. Translating it yields CASSPRSQNYGYTF.

V gene TRBV3-1 (or the pseudogene TRBV3-2) combines with J gene TRBJ1-5, with a weak D call TRBD1 (5 bases). With 0 bases removed from V and 2 bases from J, the gap between germline ends came to 11 bases. This CDR3 has 16 amino acids. CDR1 and CDR2 from the germline V gene are LGHDT and YNNKEL (reference sequence). The CDR3 spells CASSQDPGQGNQPQHF. The CDR3 nucleotides read TGTGCCAGCAGCCAAGATCCCGGACAAGGCAATCAGCCCCAGCATTTT.

The CDR3 sequence: CASSSRGPGGTEKLFF. In nucleotides, the CDR3 is TGTGCCAGCAGCTCCAGAGGGCCAGGGGGGACTGAAAAACTGTTTTTT. The chain couples TRBV21-1 to TRBJ1-4; the D segment call TRBD1 is taken from the table without a DNA check. TRBV21-1 is an annotated pseudogene. The CDR3 has 16 amino acids.

This chain joins TRBV29-1 and TRBJ1-1; D is uncertain. Per the germline V gene, CDR1 is SQVTM and CDR2 is ANQGSEA. The CDR3 contains 12 residues. Between the trimmed V and J ends, which lost 4 bases and 1 base, there was a span of 7 bases. As DNA, the CDR3 is TGCAGCGTTGTCAGGCAGAACACTGAAGCTTTCTTT. This sequence encodes CSVVRQNTEAFF.

The chain carries TRBV11-2 and TRBJ2-2; D perhaps matches TRBD2 (6 bases). CDR1 is SGHAT, CDR2 FQNNGV, per germline. Trimming cost V 5 bases and J 6 bases, with 16 bases left between them. This CDR3 is 15 amino acids long. CDR3 sequence (DNA): TGTGCCAGCAGCAAACCGGGACTGGGCTCCGGGGAGCTGTTTTTT. Its protein is CASSKPGLGSGELFF.

This sequence joins TRBV4-2 and TRBJ2-2; 13 nucleotides agree with TRBD2. V shed 4 bases and J 3 bases; nucleotides not matched to a gene: 5. CDR1 LGHNA and CDR2 YNFKEQ come from the germline V gene. This CDR3 is 17 amino acids long. The CDR3 DNA reads as TGTGCCAGCAGCCCCGCGGGACTAGCGGGATACACCGGGGAGCTGTTTTTT. This gives the protein CASSPAGLAGYTGELFF.